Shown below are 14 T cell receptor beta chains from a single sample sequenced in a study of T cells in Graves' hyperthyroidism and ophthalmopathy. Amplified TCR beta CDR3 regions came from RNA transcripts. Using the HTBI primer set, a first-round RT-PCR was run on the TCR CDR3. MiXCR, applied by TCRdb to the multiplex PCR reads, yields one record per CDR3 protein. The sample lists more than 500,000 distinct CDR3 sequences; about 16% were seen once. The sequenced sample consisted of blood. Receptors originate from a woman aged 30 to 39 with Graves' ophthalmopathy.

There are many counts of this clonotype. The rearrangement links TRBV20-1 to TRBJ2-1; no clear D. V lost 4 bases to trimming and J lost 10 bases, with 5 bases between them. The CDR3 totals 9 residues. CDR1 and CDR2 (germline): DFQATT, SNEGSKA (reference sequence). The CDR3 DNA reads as TGCAGTGCTATCAAGGAGCAGTTCTTC. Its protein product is CSAIKEQFF.

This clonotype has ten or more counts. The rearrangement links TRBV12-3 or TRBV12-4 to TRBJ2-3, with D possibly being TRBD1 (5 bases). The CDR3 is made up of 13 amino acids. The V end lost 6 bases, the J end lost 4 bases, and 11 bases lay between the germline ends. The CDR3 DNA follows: TGTGCCAGCAGCCTCCCGACAGCAGATACGCAGTATTTT. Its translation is CASSLPTADTQYF.

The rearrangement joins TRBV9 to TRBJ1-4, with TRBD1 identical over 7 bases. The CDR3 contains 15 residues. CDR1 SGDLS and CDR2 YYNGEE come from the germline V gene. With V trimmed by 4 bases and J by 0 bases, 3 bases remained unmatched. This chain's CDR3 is CASSRGTATNEKLFF. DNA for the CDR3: TGTGCCAGCAGCCGTGGGACAGCAACTAATGAAAAACTGTTTTTT. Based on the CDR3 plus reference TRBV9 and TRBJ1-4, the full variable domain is DSGVTQTPKHLITATGQRVTLRCSPRSGDLSVYWYQQSLDQGLQFLIQYYNGEERAKGNILERFSAQQFPDLHSELNLSSLELGDSALYFCASSRGTATNEKLFFGSGTQLSVL.

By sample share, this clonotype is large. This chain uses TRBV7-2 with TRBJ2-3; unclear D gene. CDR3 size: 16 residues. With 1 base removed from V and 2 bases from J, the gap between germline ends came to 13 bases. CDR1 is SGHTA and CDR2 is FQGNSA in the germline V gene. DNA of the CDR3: TGTGCCAGCAGCTTAGTGAGCCTTTCGGTCACAGATACGCAGTATTTT. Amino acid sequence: CASSLVSLSVTDTQYF.

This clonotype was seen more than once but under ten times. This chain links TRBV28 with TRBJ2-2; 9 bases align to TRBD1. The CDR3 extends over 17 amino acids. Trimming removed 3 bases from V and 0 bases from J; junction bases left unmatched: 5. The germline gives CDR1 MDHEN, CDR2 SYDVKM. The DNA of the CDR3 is TGTGCCAGCAGTTTTGATCGGACAGGGGCGAACACCGGGGAGCTGTTTTTT. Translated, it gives CASSFDRTGANTGELFF.

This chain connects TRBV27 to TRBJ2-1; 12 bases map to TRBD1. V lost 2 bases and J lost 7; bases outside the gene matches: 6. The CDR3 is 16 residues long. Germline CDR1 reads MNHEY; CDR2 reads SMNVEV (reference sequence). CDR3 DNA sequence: TGTGCCAGCAGTTTAGCCGGGACAGGGGGCAGAAATGAGCAGTTCTTC. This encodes CASSLAGTGGRNEQFF.

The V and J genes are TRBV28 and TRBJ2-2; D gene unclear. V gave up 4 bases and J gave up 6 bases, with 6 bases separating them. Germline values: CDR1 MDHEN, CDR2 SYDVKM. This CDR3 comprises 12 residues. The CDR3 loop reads CASSSVSGELFF. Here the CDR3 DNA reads TGTGCCAGCAGTTCGGTCTCCGGGGAGCTGTTTTTT.

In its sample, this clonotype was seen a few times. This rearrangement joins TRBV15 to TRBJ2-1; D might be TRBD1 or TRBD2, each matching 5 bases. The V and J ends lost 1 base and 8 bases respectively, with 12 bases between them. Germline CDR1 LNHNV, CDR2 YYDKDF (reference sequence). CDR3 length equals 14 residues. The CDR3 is CATSRAGTADEQFF. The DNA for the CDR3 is TGTGCCACCAGCAGAGCAGGGACCGCCGATGAGCAGTTCTTC.

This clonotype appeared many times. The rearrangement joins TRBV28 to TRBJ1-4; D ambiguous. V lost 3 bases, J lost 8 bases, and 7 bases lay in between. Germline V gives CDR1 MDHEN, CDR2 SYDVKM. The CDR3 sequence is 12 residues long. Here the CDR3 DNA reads TGTGCCAGCAGTTTGGGAAGAGAAAAACTGTTTTTT. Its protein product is CASSLGREKLFF.

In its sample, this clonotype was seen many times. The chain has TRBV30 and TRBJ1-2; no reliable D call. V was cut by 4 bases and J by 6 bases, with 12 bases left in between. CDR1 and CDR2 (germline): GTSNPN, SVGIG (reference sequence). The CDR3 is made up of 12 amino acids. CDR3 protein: CAWIKARNGYTF. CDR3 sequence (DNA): TGTGCCTGGATAAAGGCAAGAAATGGCTACACCTTC.

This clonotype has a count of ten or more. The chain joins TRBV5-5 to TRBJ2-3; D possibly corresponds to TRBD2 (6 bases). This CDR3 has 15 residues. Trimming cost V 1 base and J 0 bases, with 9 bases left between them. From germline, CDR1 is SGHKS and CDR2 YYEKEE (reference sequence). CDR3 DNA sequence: TGTGCCAGCAGCTTGACTCTAGCGAGCACAGATACGCAGTATTTT. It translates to CASSLTLASTDTQYF.

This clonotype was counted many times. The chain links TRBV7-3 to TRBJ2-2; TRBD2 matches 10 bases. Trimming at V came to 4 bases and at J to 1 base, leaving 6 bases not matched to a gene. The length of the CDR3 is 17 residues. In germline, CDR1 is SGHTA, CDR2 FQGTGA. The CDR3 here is CASSSPRLAGNTGELFF. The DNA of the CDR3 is TGTGCCAGCAGCTCACCCAGACTAGCGGGGAACACCGGGGAGCTGTTTTTT.

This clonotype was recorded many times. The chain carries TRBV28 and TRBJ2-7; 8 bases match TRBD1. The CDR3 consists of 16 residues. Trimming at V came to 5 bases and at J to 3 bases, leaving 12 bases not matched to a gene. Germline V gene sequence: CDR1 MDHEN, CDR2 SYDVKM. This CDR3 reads CASSQRTGLVLYEQYF. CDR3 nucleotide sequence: TGTGCCAGCAGTCAACGGACAGGGTTAGTCCTCTACGAGCAGTACTTC.

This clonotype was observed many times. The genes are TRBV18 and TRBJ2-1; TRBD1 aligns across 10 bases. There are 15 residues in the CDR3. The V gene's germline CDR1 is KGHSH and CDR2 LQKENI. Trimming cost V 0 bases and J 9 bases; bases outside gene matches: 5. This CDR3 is CASSPPGTGVGEQFF. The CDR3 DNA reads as TGTGCCAGCTCACCACCCGGGACAGGGGTTGGTGAGCAGTTCTTC.